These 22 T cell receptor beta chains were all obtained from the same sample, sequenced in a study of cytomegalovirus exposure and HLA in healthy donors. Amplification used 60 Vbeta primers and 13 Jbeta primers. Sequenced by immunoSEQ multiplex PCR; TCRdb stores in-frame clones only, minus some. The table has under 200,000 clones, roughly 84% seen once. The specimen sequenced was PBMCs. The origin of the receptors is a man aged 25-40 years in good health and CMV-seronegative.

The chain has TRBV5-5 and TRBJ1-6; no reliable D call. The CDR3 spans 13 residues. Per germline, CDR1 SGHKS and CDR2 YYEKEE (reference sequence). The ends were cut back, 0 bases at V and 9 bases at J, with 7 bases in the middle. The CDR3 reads CASSLGEFSPLHF. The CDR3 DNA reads TGTGCCAGCAGCTTGGGGGAGTTTTCACCCCTCCACTTT.

Here the CDR3 DNA reads TGTGCCAGCAGTATAACTAGCGTGAACACCGGGGAGCTGTTTTTT. This sequence encodes CASSITSVNTGELFF. The chain is built from TRBV6-1 and TRBJ2-2; 7 bases line up with TRBD2. The V and J ends lost 5 bases and 1 base, in that order; junction bases with no gene match: 4. This CDR3 contains 15 residues. Germline V CDR1 and CDR2: MNHNS, SASEGT.

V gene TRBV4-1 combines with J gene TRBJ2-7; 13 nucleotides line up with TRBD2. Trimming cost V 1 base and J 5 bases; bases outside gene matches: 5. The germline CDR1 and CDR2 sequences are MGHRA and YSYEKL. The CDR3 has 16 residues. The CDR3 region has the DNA TGCGCCAGCAGCCAAGGGGGGACTAGCGGGGCAGACGAGCAGTACTTC. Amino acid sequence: CASSQGGTSGADEQYF.

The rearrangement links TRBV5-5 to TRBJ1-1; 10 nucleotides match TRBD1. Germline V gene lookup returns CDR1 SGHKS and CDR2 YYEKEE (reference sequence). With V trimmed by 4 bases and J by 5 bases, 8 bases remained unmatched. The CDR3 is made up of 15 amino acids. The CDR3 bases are TGTGCCAGCAGCGTAGTCTGGACAGGGGGGACTGAAGCTTTCTTT. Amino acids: CASSVVWTGGTEAFF.

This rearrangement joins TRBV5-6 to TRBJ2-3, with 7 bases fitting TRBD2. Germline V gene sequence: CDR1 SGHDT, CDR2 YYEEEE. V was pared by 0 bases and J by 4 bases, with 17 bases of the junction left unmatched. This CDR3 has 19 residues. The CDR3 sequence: CASSLVGGIAREAPDTQYF. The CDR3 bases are TGTGCCAGCAGCTTGGTTGGGGGAATAGCACGGGAGGCCCCAGATACGCAGTATTTT.

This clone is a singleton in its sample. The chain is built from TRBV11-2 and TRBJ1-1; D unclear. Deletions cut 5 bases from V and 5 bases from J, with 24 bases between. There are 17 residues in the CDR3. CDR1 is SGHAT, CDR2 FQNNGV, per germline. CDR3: CASSTDPGLTKWTEAFF. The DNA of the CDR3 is TGTGCCAGCAGCACCGATCCGGGGTTGACGAAGTGGACTGAAGCTTTCTTT.

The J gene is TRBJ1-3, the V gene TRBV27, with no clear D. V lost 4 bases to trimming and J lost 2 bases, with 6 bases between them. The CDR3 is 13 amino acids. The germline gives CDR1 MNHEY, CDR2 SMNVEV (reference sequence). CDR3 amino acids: CASSSEAGNTIYF. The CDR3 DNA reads TGTGCCAGCAGTTCAGAGGCTGGAAACACCATATATTTT.

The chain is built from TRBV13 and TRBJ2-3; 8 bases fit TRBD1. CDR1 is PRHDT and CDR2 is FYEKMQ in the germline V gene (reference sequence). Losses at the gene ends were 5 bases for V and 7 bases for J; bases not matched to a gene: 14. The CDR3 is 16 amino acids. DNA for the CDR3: TGTGCCAGCAGCCTCCCGGGACAGGCGGGATCAAATACGCAGTATTTT. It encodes CASSLPGQAGSNTQYF.

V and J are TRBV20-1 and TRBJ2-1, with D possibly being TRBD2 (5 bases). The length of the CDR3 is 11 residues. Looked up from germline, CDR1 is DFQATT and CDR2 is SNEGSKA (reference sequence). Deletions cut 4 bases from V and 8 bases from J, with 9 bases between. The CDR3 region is CSATSIDEQFF. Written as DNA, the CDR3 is TGCAGTGCTACTAGCATCGATGAGCAGTTCTTC.

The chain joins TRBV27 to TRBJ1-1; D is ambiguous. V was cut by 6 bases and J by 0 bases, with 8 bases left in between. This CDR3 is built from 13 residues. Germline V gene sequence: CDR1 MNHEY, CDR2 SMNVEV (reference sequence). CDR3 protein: CASSSTLNTEAFF. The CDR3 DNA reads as TGTGCCAGCAGCTCAACATTGAACACTGAAGCTTTCTTT.

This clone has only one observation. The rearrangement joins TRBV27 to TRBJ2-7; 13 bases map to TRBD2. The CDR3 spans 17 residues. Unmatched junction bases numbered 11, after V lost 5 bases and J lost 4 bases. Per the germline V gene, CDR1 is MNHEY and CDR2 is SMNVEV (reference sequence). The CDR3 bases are TGTGCCAGCAGTCTTCAAGTGGGACTAGCGGGACGGTACGAGCAGTACTTC. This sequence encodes CASSLQVGLAGRYEQYF.

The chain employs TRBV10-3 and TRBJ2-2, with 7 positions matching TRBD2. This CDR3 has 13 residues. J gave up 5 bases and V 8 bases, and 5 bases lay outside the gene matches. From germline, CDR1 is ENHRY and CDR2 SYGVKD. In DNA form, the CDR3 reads TGTGCCATCCGGGGGGAGTCGACCGGGGAGCTGTTTTTT. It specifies CAIRGESTGELFF.

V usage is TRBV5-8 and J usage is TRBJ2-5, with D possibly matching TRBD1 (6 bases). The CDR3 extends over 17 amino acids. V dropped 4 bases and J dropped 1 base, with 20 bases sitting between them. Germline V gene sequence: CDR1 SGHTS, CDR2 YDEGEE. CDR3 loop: CASSLGRTAPSQETQYF. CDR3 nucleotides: TGTGCCAGCAGCCTTGGTCGGACAGCCCCCTCCCAAGAGACCCAGTACTTC.

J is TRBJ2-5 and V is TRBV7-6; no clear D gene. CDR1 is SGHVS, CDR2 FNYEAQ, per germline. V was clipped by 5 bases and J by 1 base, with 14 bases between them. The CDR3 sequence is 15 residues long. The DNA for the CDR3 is TGTGCCAGCAGCCTAGGGTGGGCAGGCCAAGAGACCCAGTACTTC. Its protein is CASSLGWAGQETQYF. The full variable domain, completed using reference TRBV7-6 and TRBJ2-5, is GAGVSQSPRYKVTKRGQDVALRCDPISGHVSLYWYRQALGQGPEFLTYFNYEAQQDKSGLPNDRFSAERPEGSISTLTIQRTEQRDSAMYRCASSLGWAGQETQYFGPGTRLLVL.

The CDR3 region is CAWSGRGVGEAFF. In DNA, the CDR3 is TGTGCCTGGAGCGGGAGGGGGGTTGGTGAAGCTTTCTTT. This chain joins TRBV30 and TRBJ1-1; maybe TRBD1 (6 bases). Trimming stripped 3 bases from V and 7 bases from J, with 15 bases between. CDR3 size: 13 residues. The germline V gene encodes CDR1 GTSNPN and CDR2 SVGIG (reference sequence).

The CDR3 nucleotides read TGTGCCAGTAGTATACCGGACATGCCCCAGCATTTT. This sequence encodes CASSIPDMPQHF. This rearrangement joins TRBV19 to TRBJ1-5; D might be TRBD1 (5 bases). The ends were cut back, 2 bases at V and 9 bases at J, with 8 bases in the middle. The CDR3 covers 12 residues. Germline CDR1 reads LNHDA; CDR2 reads SQIVND (reference sequence).

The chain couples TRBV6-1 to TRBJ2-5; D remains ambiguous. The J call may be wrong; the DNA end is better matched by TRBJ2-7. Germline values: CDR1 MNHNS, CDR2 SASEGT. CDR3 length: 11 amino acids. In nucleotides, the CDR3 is TGTGCCAGCAACAACGACTACGAGCAGTACTTC. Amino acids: CASNNDYEQYF.

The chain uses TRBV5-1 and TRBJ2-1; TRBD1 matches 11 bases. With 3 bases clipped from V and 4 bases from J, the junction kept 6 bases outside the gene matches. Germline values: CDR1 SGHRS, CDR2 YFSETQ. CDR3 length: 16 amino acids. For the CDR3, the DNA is TGCGCCAGCAGCTCAGGACAGGGGGCTATATACAATGAGCAGTTCTTC. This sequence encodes CASSSGQGAIYNEQFF.

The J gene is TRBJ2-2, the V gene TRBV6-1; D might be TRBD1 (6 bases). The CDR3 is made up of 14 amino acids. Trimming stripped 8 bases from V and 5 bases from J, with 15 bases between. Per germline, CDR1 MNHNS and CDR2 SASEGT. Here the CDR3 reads CASRAGAHTGELFF. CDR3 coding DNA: TGTGCCAGCCGGGCAGGGGCGCATACCGGGGAGCTGTTTTTT.

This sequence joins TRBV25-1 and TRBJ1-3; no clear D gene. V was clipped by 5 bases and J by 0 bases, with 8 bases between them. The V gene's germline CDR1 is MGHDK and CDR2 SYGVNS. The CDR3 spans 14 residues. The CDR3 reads CASSTTSSGNTIYF. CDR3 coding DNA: TGTGCCAGCAGTACTACGAGCTCTGGAAACACCATATATTTT.

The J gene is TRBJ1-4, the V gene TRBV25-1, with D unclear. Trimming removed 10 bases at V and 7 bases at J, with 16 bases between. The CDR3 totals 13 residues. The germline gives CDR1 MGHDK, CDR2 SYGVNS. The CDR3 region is CANRLKGGEKLFF. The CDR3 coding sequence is TGTGCCAACCGACTAAAGGGAGGTGAAAAACTGTTTTTT.

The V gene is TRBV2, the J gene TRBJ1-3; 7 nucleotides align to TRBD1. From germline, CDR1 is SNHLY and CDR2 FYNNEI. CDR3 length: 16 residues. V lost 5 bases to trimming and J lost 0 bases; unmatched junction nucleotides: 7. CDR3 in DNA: TGTGCCAGCAGTAAACAGGGGTCTAGCTCTGGAAACACCATATATTTT. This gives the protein CASSKQGSSSGNTIYF.